The T cell receptor beta chain described here comes from a study of human T cells and chemical hapten exposure. Study-level points and caveats: Donors' alopecia may make their immune response differ from healthy people's.

This clonotype was seen more than once but under ten times. Its matching antigen is unknown. Indicated time point: patch test 1, 2 weeks after DPC sensitization. The treatment denotes: therapeutic diphenylcyclopropenone sensitization with weekly scalp DPC. Germline CDR1 LGHNA, CDR2 YSLEER. Trimming stripped 1 base from V and 3 bases from J, with 7 bases between. This CDR3 is built from 15 residues. TCRdb reanalysed the RACE reads using MiXCR and keeps one entry per CDR3 protein. This table holds 71,000 or so distinct CDR3 sequences, approximately 9.8% found once. V usage is TRBV4-3 and J usage is TRBJ1-6; D ambiguous. The clonotype comes from a woman between 40 and 55 years old with alopecia areata. Some clones in this sample may be carry-over from other donors' samples. The specimen comprised whole blood, sampled in connection with sensitization to the hapten diphenylcyclopropenone (DPC). CDR3 in amino acids: CASSQGRRYNSPLHF. Written as DNA, the CDR3 is TGCGCCAGCAGCCAAGGGCGGCGCTATAATTCACCCCTCCACTTT.